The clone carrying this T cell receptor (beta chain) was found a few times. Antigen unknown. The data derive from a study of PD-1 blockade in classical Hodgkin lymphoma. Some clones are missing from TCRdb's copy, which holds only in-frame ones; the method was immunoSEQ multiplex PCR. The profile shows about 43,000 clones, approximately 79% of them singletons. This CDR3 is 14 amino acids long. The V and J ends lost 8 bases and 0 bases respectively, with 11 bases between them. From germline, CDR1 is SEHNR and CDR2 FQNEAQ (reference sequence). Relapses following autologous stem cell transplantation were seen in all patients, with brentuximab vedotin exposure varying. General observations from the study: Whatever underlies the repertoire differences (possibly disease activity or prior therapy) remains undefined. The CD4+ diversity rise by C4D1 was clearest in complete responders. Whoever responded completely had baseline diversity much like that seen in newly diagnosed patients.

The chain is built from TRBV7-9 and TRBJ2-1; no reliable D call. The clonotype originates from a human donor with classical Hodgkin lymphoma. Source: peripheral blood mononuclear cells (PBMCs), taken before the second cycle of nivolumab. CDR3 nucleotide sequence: TGTGCCAGCGTCCACCGGAGCTCCTACAATGAGCAGTTCTTC. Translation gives CASVHRSSYNEQFF.